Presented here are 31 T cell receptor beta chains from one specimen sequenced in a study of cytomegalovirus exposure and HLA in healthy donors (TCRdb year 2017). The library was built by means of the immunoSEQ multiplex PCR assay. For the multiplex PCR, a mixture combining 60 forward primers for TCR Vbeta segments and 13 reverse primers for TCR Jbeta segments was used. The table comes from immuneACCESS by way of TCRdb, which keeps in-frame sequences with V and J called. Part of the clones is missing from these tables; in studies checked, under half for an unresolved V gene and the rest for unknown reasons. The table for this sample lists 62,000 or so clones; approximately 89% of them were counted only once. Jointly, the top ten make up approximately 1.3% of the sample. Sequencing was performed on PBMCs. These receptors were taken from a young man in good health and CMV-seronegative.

The CDR3: CASSGPLTGEKLFF. The CDR3 DNA follows: TGTGCCAGCAGTGGACCCCTGACGGGGGAAAAACTGTTTTTT. The chain is built from TRBV2 and TRBJ1-4; D gene unclear. V lost 4 bases and J lost 8, with 14 bases in between. This CDR3 contains 14 residues. The germline gives CDR1 SNHLY, CDR2 FYNNEI.

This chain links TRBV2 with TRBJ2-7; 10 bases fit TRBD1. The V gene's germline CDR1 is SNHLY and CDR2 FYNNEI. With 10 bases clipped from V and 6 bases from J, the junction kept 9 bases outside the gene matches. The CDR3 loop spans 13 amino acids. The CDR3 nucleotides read TGTGCCATCTCAACCGGGACAGGGGCCGAGCAGTACTTC. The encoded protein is CAISTGTGAEQYF. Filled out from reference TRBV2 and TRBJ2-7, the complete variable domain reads EPEVTQTPSHQVTQMGQEVILRCVPISNHLYFYWYRQILGQKVEFLVSFYNNEISEKSEIFDDQFSVERPDGSNFTLKIRSTKLEDSAMYFCAISTGTGAEQYFGPGTRLTVT.

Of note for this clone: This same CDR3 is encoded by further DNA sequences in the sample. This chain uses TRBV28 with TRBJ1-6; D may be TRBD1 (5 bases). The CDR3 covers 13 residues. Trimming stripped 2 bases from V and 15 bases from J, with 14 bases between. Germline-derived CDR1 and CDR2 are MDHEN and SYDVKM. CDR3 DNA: TGTGCCAGCAGTTTAGGGGCCTTAGTAGTCCTCCACTTT. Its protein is CASSLGALVVLHF.

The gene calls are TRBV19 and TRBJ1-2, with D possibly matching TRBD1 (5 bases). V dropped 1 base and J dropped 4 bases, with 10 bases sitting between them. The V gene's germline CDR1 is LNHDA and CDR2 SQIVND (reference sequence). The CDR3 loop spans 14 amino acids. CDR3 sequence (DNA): TGTGCCAGTAGTATAGTGGCAGGGCCCTATGGCTACACCTTC. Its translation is CASSIVAGPYGYTF. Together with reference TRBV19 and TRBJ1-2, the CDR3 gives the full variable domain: DGGITQSPKYLFRKEGQNVTLSCEQNLNHDAMYWYRQDPGQGLRLIYYSQIVNDFQKGDIAEGYSVSREKKESFPLTVTSAQKNPTAFYLCASSIVAGPYGYTFGSGTRLTVV.

The CDR3 nucleotides are TGTGCCAGCTCACCAATGGACAAACCGTCGGACACCTTC. Translation: CASSPMDKPSDTF. This chain uses TRBV18 with TRBJ1-2; the D gene is possibly TRBD1 (5 bases). Looked up from germline, CDR1 is KGHSH and CDR2 is LQKENI. V lost 2 bases and J lost 12, with 16 bases in between. The CDR3 loop spans 13 amino acids.

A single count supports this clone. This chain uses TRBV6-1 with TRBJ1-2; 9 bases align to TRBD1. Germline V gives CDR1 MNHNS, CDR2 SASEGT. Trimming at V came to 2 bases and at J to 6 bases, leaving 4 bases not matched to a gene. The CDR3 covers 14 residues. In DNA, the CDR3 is TGTGCCAGCAGTGAACCGAACAGGGGGCATGGCTACACCTTC. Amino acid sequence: CASSEPNRGHGYTF.

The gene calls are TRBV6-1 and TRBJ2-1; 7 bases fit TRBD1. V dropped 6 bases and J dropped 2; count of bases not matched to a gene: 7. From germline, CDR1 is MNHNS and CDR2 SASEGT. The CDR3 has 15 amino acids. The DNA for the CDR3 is TGTGCCAGCAGGGGACAGTCTGGCCCCTACAATGAGCAGTTCTTC. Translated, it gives CASRGQSGPYNEQFF.

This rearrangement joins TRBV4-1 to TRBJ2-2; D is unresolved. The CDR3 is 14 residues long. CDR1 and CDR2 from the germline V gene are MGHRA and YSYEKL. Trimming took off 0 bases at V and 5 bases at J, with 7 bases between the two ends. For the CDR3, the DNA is TGCGCCAGCAGCCAAGAGTTCTTAACCGGGGAGCTGTTTTTT. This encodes CASSQEFLTGELFF.

The CDR3 sequence: CASSQPLRGKDSPLHF. The CDR3 bases are TGCGCCAGCAGCCAGCCGTTAAGGGGGAAAGATTCACCCCTCCACTTT. V is TRBV4-1 and J is TRBJ1-6, with D possibly matching TRBD1 (6 bases). V was cut by 3 bases and J by 8 bases, with 17 bases left in between. Germline V lookup: CDR1 MGHRA, CDR2 YSYEKL. The CDR3 is 16 amino acids.

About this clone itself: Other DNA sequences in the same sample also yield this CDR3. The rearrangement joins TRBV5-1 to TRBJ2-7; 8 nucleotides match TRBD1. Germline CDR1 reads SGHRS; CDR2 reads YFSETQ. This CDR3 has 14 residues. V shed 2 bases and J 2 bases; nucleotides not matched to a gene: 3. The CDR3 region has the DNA TGCGCCAGCAGCTTCGGGACAGGCGCCTACGAGCAGTACTTC. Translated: CASSFGTGAYEQYF. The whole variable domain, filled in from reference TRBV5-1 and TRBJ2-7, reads KAGVTQTPRYLIKTRGQQVTLSCSPISGHRSVSWYQQTPGQGLQFLFEYFSETQRNKGNFPGRFSGRQFSNSRSEMNVSTLELGDSALYLCASSFGTGAYEQYFGPGTRLTVT.

CDR3 region: CASSLDRANTEAFF. CDR3 nucleotide sequence: TGCGCCAGCAGCTTGGACAGGGCGAACACTGAAGCTTTCTTT. V and J are TRBV5-1 and TRBJ1-1, with D possibly being TRBD1 (6 bases). From germline, CDR1 is SGHRS and CDR2 YFSETQ. The CDR3 sequence is 14 residues long. V gave up 0 bases and J gave up 1 base, with 7 bases separating them. Full variable domain (remainder filled in from reference TRBV5-1 and TRBJ1-1): KAGVTQTPRYLIKTRGQQVTLSCSPISGHRSVSWYQQTPGQGLQFLFEYFSETQRNKGNFPGRFSGRQFSNSRSEMNVSTLELGDSALYLCASSLDRANTEAFFGQGTRLTVV.

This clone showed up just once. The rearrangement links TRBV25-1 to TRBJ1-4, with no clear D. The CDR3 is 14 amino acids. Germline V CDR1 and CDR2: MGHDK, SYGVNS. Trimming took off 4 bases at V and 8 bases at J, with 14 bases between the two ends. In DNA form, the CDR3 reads TGTGCCAGCAGTGGCCGTTATCCGGGGGAAAAACTGTTTTTT. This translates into CASSGRYPGEKLFF.

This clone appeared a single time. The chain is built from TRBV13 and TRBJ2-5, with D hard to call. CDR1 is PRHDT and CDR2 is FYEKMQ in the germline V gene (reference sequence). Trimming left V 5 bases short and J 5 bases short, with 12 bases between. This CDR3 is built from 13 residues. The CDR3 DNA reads TGTGCCAGCAGCCCCACCGCCGAGGAGACCCAGTACTTC. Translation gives CASSPTAEETQYF.

The CDR3 DNA is TGTGCCAGCAGCGTAAGCGGGGGGGCTTGGAATGAGCAGTTCTTC. This gives the protein CASSVSGGAWNEQFF. The rearrangement joins TRBV9 to TRBJ2-1; 10 bases line up with TRBD2. Germline V CDR1 and CDR2: SGDLS, YYNGEE. V lost 1 base, J lost 7 bases, and 5 bases stayed unmatched. The CDR3 totals 15 residues.

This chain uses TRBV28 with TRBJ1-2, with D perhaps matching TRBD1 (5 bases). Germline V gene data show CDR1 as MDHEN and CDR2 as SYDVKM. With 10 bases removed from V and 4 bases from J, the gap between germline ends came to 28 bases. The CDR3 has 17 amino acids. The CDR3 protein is CATSIWTKGLTGYGYTF. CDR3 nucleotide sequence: TGTGCCACCTCCATCTGGACCAAGGGGTTGACGGGCTATGGCTACACCTTC.

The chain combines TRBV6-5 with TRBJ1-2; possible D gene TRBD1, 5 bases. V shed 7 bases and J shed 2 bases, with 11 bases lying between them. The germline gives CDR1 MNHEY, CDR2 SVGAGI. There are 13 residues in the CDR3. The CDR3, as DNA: TGTGCCAGCACGCGGGGCGTCAACTATGGCTACACCTTC. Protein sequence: CASTRGVNYGYTF.

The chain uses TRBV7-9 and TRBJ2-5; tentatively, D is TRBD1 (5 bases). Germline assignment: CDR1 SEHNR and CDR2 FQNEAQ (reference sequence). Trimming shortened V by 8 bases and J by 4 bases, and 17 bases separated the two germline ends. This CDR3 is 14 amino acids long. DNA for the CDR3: TGTGCCAGCGCAAAATCAGGGCAGGGAGAGACCCAGTACTTC. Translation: CASAKSGQGETQYF.

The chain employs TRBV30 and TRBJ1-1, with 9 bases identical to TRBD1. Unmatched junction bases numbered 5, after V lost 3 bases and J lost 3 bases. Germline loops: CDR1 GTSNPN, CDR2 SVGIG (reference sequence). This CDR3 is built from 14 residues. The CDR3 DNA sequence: TGTGCCTGGAGGGTGGGGGACAGGGACACTGAAGCTTTCTTT. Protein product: CAWRVGDRDTEAFF. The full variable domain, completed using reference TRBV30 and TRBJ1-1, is SQTIHQWPATLVQPVGSPLSLECTVEGTSNPNLYWYRQAAGRGLQLLFYSVGIGQISSEVPQNLSASRPQDRQFILSSKKLLLSDSGFYLCAWRVGDRDTEAFFGQGTRLTVV.

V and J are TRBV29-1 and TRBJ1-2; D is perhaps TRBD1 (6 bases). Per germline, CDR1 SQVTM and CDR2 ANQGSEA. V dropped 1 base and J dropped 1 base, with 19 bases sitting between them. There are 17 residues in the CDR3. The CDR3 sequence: CSVEADWEQGINYGYTF. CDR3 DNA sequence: TGCAGCGTTGAAGCAGATTGGGAACAGGGTATTAACTATGGCTACACCTTC.

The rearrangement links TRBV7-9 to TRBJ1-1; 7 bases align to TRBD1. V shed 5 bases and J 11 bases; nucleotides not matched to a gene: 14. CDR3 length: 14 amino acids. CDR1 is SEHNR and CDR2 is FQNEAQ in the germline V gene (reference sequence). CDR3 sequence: CASSPPATGAGAFF. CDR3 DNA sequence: TGTGCCAGCAGCCCGCCTGCCACAGGGGCGGGTGCTTTCTTT.

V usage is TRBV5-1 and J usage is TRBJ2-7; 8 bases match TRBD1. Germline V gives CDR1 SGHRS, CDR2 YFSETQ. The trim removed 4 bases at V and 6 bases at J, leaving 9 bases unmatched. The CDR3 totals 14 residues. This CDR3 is CASSLDRGLGEQYF. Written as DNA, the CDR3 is TGCGCCAGCAGCCTCGACAGGGGACTTGGCGAGCAGTACTTC.

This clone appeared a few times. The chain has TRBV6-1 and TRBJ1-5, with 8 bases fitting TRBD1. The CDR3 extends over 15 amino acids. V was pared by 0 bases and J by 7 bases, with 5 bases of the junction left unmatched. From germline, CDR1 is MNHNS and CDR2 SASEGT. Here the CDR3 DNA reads TGTGCCAGCAGTGAAGCCGACAGGGGTGGACAGCCCCAGCATTTT. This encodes CASSEADRGGQPQHF.

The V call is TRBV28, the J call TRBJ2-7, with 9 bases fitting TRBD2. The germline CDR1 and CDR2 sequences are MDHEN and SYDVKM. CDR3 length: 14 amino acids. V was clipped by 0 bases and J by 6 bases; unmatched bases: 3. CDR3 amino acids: CASSLCSGGFEQYF. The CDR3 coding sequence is TGTGCCAGCAGTTTATGCAGCGGGGGGTTCGAGCAGTACTTC.

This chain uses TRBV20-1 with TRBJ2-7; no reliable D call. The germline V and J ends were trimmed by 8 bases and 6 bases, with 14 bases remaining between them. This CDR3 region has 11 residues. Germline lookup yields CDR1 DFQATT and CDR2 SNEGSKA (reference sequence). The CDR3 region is CSYRVVGEQYF. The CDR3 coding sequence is TGCAGTTACCGGGTGGTAGGCGAGCAGTACTTC.

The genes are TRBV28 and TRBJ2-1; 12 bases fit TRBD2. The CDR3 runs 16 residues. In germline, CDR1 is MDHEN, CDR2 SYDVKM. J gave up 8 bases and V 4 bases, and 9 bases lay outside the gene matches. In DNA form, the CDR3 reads TGTGCCAGCAGTTCCTACACTAGCGGGGGGCCTCATGAGCAGTTCTTC. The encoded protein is CASSSYTSGGPHEQFF.

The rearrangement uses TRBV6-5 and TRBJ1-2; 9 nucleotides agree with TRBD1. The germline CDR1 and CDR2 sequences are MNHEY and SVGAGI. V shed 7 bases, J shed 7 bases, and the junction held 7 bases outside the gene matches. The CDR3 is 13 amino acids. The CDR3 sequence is CASTQGTGTGYTF. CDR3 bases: TGTGCCAGCACCCAGGGGACAGGGACTGGCTACACCTTC.

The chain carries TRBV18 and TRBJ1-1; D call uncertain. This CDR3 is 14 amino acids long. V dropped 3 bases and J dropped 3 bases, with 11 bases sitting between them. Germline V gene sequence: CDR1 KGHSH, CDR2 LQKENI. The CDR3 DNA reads TGTGCCAGCTCACCCTCGCCAGTCGACACTGAAGCTTTCTTT. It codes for CASSPSPVDTEAFF. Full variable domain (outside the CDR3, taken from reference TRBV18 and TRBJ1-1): NAGVMQNPRHLVRRRGQEARLRCSPMKGHSHVYWYRQLPEEGLKFMVYLQKENIIDESGMPKERFSAEFPKEGPSILRIQQVVRGDSAAYFCASSPSPVDTEAFFGQGTRLTVV.

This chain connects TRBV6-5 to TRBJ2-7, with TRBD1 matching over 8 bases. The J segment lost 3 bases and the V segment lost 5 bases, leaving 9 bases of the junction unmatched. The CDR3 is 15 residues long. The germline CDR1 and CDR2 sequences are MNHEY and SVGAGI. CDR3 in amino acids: CASSRYRTGSYEQYF. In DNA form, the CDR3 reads TGTGCCAGCAGTCGCTATAGGACAGGGAGCTACGAGCAGTACTTC.

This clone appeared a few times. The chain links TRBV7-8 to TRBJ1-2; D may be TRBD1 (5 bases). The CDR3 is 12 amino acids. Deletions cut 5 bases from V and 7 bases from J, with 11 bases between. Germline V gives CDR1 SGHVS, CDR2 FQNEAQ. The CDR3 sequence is CASSPGVSGYTF. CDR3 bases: TGTGCCAGCAGCCCGGGGGTGTCTGGCTACACCTTC.

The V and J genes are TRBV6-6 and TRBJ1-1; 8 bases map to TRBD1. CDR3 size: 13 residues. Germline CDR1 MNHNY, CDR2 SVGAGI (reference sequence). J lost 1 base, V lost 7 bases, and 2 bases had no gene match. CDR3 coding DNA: TGTGCCAGCATAGGACAGGGGAACACTGAAGCTTTCTTT. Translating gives CASIGQGNTEAFF.

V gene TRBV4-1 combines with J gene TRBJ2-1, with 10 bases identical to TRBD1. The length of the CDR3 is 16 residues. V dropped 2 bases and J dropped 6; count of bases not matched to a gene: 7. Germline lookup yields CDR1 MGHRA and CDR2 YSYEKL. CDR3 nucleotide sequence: TGCGCCAGCAGCCAACCCCGGACAGGGGGAGGCAATGAGCAGTTCTTC. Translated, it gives CASSQPRTGGGNEQFF.